Listed here are 30 T cell receptor beta chains from one sample, sequenced in a study of blood T cells in healthy people across ages. A second roughly 6 to 11 cycle PCR used barcoded and J-beta primers. TCRdb passed the 5' RACE reads through MiXCR, listing each CDR3 protein once. Among approximately 780,000 distinct CDR3 sequences listed, roughly 25% were seen once. In addition, the sample was reused for a study of T cells of mothers and their children.

Source material: blood. These receptors originate from a boy aged 5-17 years in good health.

This clonotype appeared many times. The V call is TRBV5-1, the J call TRBJ2-5, with 7 bases identical to TRBD1. Germline V lookup: CDR1 SGHRS, CDR2 YFSETQ. The CDR3 length is 15 residues. V lost 6 bases and J lost 5; bases outside the gene matches: 13. This CDR3 reads CASTLTGWSGETQYF. DNA of the CDR3: TGCGCCAGCACCCTGACAGGGTGGAGTGGGGAGACCCAGTACTTC.

J is TRBJ1-2 and V is TRBV7-2; TRBD1 matches 9 bases. CDR3 size: 14 residues. The ends lost 1 base at V and 6 bases at J; junction bases unmatched: 3. Germline CDR1 reads SGHTA; CDR2 reads FQGNSA. CDR3 coding DNA: TGTGCCAGCAGCTTAGTAGGGACAGGGAATGGCTACACCTTC. Residues: CASSLVGTGNGYTF.

This chain connects TRBV10-2 to TRBJ1-1; possibly TRBD1 for D (6 bases). There are 15 residues in the CDR3. The V end was cut by 7 bases, the J end by 6 bases, with 21 bases between. CDR1 is WSHSY and CDR2 is SAAADI in the germline V gene. CDR3 sequence: CASNLTGPYKSEAFF. CDR3 DNA sequence: TGCGCCAGCAACCTGACAGGCCCCTACAAGTCTGAAGCTTTCTTT.

In its sample, this clonotype was seen once. The rearrangement uses TRBV6-5 and TRBJ2-7; the D is unclear. CDR1 is MNHEY, CDR2 SVGAGI, per germline. V was clipped by 3 bases and J by 7 bases, with 10 bases between them. The CDR3 runs to 12 residues. In nucleotides, the CDR3 is TGTGCCAGCAGTTATGCCCCCCTGGAGCAGTACTTC. It translates to CASSYAPLEQYF.

The chain recombines TRBV2 with TRBJ2-1; 7 bases agree with TRBD2. Looked up from germline, CDR1 is SNHLY and CDR2 is FYNNEI. This CDR3 has 14 residues. V gave up 6 bases and J gave up 5 bases; unmatched junction bases: 7. CDR3 coding DNA: TGTGCCAGCAGGAGGGAGGGCGGAGACAATGAGCAGTTCTTC. Translated, it gives CASRREGGDNEQFF.

There are many counts of this clonotype. The chain has TRBV5-1 and TRBJ2-7, with 9 bases that match TRBD1. This CDR3 is built from 18 residues. Looked up from germline, CDR1 is SGHRS and CDR2 is YFSETQ. Trimming cost V 1 base and J 2 bases; bases outside gene matches: 13. CDR3 nucleotides: TGCGCCAGCAGCTTGTTGGGACAGGGATCCGTCGGCGCCTACGAGCAGTACTTC. Translation gives CASSLLGQGSVGAYEQYF.

Only a few counts were recorded for this clonotype. V and J are TRBV7-2 and TRBJ1-5; 12 nucleotides align to TRBD1. The germline gives CDR1 SGHTA, CDR2 FQGNSA. The CDR3 has 17 amino acids. Losses at the gene ends were 1 base for V and 6 bases for J; bases not matched to a gene: 7. CDR3 loop: CASSLGGTGGVFQPQHF. In nucleotides, the CDR3 is TGTGCCAGCAGCTTAGGCGGGACAGGGGGCGTTTTTCAGCCCCAGCATTTT.

This clonotype was counted between two and nine times. The J gene is TRBJ2-5, the V gene TRBV20-1, with D unclear. Near its end, the DNA agrees better with TRBJ2-7, so the J call may be wrong. CDR1 and CDR2 from the germline V gene are DFQATT and SNEGSKA (reference sequence). The CDR3 loop spans 15 amino acids. CDR3 coding DNA: TGCAGTGCTAGAGATGATAGAGCCCATTCCTACGAGCAGTACTTC. This translates into CSARDDRAHSYEQYF.

This chain connects TRBV2 to TRBJ1-2; no definite D call. Deletions cut 3 bases from V and 7 bases from J, with 9 bases between. Germline V gene lookup returns CDR1 SNHLY and CDR2 FYNNEI. The CDR3 runs to 12 residues. The CDR3: CASSDHVSGYTF. The CDR3 coding sequence is TGTGCCAGCAGTGACCATGTTAGTGGCTACACCTTC.

This clonotype has a handful of counts. V usage is TRBV3-1 and J usage is TRBJ2-7, with D unresolved. The CDR3 runs 15 residues. The V end lost 0 bases, the J end lost 7 bases, and 16 bases lay between the germline ends. The germline V gene encodes CDR1 LGHDT and CDR2 YNNKEL (reference sequence). Here the CDR3 reads CASSQELTTSREQYF. In DNA, the CDR3 is TGTGCCAGCAGCCAAGAGTTGACGACCTCCCGGGAGCAGTACTTC.

The rearrangement uses TRBV5-1 and TRBJ2-7; TRBD1 matches 7 bases. V lost 4 bases to trimming and J lost 5 bases; unmatched junction nucleotides: 12. In germline, CDR1 is SGHRS, CDR2 YFSETQ. There are 15 residues in the CDR3. CDR3 sequence reads: CASSPPDRVPHEQYF. The DNA for the CDR3 is TGCGCCAGCAGCCCACCCGACAGGGTACCTCACGAGCAGTACTTC.

In its sample, this clonotype was seen a few times. The CDR3 sequence: CASSSSLGEQFF. For the CDR3, the DNA is TGCGCCAGCAGCTCCTCCTTAGGGGAGCAGTTCTTC. The rearrangement links TRBV5-1 to TRBJ2-5; D is ambiguous. The end of the DNA is better explained by TRBJ2-1, so the J call may be wrong. Germline values: CDR1 SGHRS, CDR2 YFSETQ. This CDR3 comprises 12 residues.

This clonotype has more than one count but fewer than ten. The chain carries TRBV12-3 or TRBV12-4 and TRBJ1-4, with D uncertain. V lost 3 bases and J lost 8, with 10 bases in between. The CDR3 is 13 amino acids. As DNA, the CDR3 is TGTGCCAGCAGTTTGATTGACGGAGAAAAACTGTTTTTT. It is translated as CASSLIDGEKLFF.

This chain links TRBV5-4 with TRBJ2-3; the match to TRBD2 covers 7 bases. The CDR3 loop spans 13 amino acids. The ends lost 5 bases at V and 7 bases at J; junction bases unmatched: 7. Germline V gene data show CDR1 as SGHNT and CDR2 as YYREEE (reference sequence). The CDR3 spells CASSSPGGNTQYF. CDR3 DNA sequence: TGTGCCAGCAGTTCCCCCGGGGGGAATACGCAGTATTTT. The full variable domain, rest sourced from reference TRBV5-4 and TRBJ2-3, is ETGVTQSPTHLIKTRGQQVTLRCSSQSGHNTVSWYQQALGQGPQFIFQYYREEENGRGNFPPRFSGLQFPNYSSELNVNALELDDSALYLCASSSPGGNTQYFGPGTRLTVL.

This chain joins TRBV27 and TRBJ1-3, with D possibly TRBD1 on 6 matching bases. CDR3 length: 15 residues. The ends were cut back, 6 bases at V and 3 bases at J, with 15 bases in the middle. Germline CDR1 MNHEY, CDR2 SMNVEV (reference sequence). CDR3 bases: TGTGCCAGCAGATCGGCGGGGGCTGATGGAAACACCATATATTTT. Its translation is CASRSAGADGNTIYF.

This clonotype has only a few counts. The V call is TRBV10-2, the J call TRBJ1-1; weak D call: TRBD1 (5 bases). The CDR3 spans 15 residues. Germline lookup yields CDR1 WSHSY and CDR2 SAAADI. V lost 5 bases, J lost 0 bases, and 13 bases lay in between. CDR3 nucleotide sequence: TGCGCCAGCAGTAGCCGGGGGAGTGTGAACACTGAAGCTTTCTTT. Its translation is CASSSRGSVNTEAFF.

Notes on this clonotype: One junction end does not reproduce the germline sequence, and a read error may be involved. CDR3 residues: CASSRQGTNTEAFF. In DNA, the CDR3 is TGCGCCAGCAGTAGACAGGGGACGAACACTGAGGCTTTCTTT. V usage is TRBV5-1 and J usage is TRBJ1-1, with 8 bases lining up with TRBD1. The CDR3 sequence is 14 residues long. The germline CDR1 and CDR2 sequences are SGHRS and YFSETQ.

This clonotype was seen more than once but under ten times. This sequence joins TRBV10-3 and TRBJ2-3; 7 nucleotides line up with TRBD1. There are 16 residues in the CDR3. V shed 5 bases, J shed 1 base, and the junction held 9 bases outside the gene matches. Germline CDR1 is ENHRY and CDR2 is SYGVKD. As DNA, the CDR3 is TGTGCCATCAGTCCTTTCTCCCAGGGGGGCACAGATACGCAGTATTTT. As protein: CAISPFSQGGTDTQYF.

CDR3 coding DNA: TGTGCCAGCAGCTTGTCTGGACAGGGGGGCGTTGGTAATCAGCCCCAGCATTTT. This codes for CASSLSGQGGVGNQPQHF. The V call is TRBV5-5, the J call TRBJ1-5; TRBD1 matches at 10 bases. The CDR3 runs to 18 residues. Losses at the gene ends were 1 base for V and 4 bases for J; bases not matched to a gene: 11. Germline assignment: CDR1 SGHKS and CDR2 YYEKEE (reference sequence).

In this sample, this clonotype turned up a few times. This sequence joins TRBV28 and TRBJ1-5; D unclear. The V end was cut by 6 bases, the J end by 0 bases, with 15 bases between. This CDR3 has 16 residues. Germline CDR1 and CDR2: MDHEN and SYDVKM. The CDR3 sequence is CASSALVEVSNQPQHF. Written as DNA, the CDR3 is TGTGCCAGCAGCGCTCTCGTGGAGGTTAGCAATCAGCCCCAGCATTTT.

This clonotype was seen only a few times. V gene TRBV30 combines with J gene TRBJ1-1; 8 bases agree with TRBD1. V trimming: 1 base; J trimming: 8 bases; junction bases outside the gene matches: 0. There are 11 residues in the CDR3. Germline V gene lookup returns CDR1 GTSNPN and CDR2 SVGIG (reference sequence). CDR3 residues: CAWSGTGEAFF. The CDR3 nucleotides are TGTGCCTGGAGTGGGACAGGGGAAGCTTTCTTT.

This clonotype was observed a few times. The chain employs TRBV2 and TRBJ2-5, with TRBD1 as a possible D gene (6 bases). The assigned J gene may be wrong: the sequence end matches TRBJ2-7 better. CDR1 SNHLY and CDR2 FYNNEI come from the germline V gene. The CDR3 covers 13 residues. The DNA for the CDR3 is TGTGCCAGCAGGATTACAGGGTCGGGCGAGCAGTACTTC. It specifies CASRITGSGEQYF.

This chain joins TRBV10-3 and TRBJ2-5, with a possible D match to TRBD2 (7 bases). Trimming took 3 bases from V and 1 from J, leaving 15 bases between them. This CDR3 spans 16 amino acids. CDR1 is ENHRY, CDR2 SYGVKD, per germline. The DNA of the CDR3 is TGTGCCATCAGTGATCCGGCGGGGGACATCCAAGAGACCCAGTACTTC. Translation: CAISDPAGDIQETQYF.

The J gene is TRBJ1-2, the V gene TRBV25-1, with 7 bases identical to TRBD1. The CDR3 covers 14 residues. The germline gives CDR1 MGHDK, CDR2 SYGVNS. The J segment lost 2 bases and the V segment lost 4 bases, leaving 4 bases of the junction unmatched. The CDR3 protein is CASSAWDRNYGYTF. DNA of the CDR3: TGTGCCAGCAGTGCCTGGGACAGAAACTATGGCTACACCTTC.

This clonotype was seen at least ten times. The chain's CDR3 is CSVAPGGSNEKLFF. The CDR3 bases are TGCAGCGTTGCCCCGGGGGGCTCGAATGAAAAACTGTTTTTT. This chain connects TRBV29-1 to TRBJ1-4, with D perhaps TRBD1 (6 bases). The V gene lost 4 bases and the J gene lost 5 bases, with 14 bases spanning the gap. Germline V gene sequence: CDR1 SQVTM, CDR2 ANQGSEA. The length of the CDR3 is 14 residues.

V usage is TRBV5-1 and J usage is TRBJ2-5, with 9 bases lining up with TRBD2. In germline, CDR1 is SGHRS, CDR2 YFSETQ. This CDR3 spans 15 amino acids. After removal of 0 bases from V and 4 bases from J, the junction contained 4 bases not matched to a gene. CDR3 in DNA: TGCGCCAGCAGCTTGGGGACAGCGGGGGGAGAGACCCAGTACTTC. It yields the protein CASSLGTAGGETQYF.

V is TRBV5-1 and J is TRBJ1-2; unclear D gene. The CDR3 runs 15 residues. V dropped 2 bases and J dropped 4 bases, with 15 bases sitting between them. Germline values: CDR1 SGHRS, CDR2 YFSETQ. The CDR3 sequence is CASSFLPESRYGYTF. CDR3 coding DNA: TGCGCCAGCAGCTTTCTCCCGGAGTCTCGCTATGGCTACACCTTC.

This clonotype was counted a few times. J is TRBJ2-7 and V is TRBV28; the D call may be TRBD1 or TRBD2 (5 bases each). Germline CDR1 reads MDHEN; CDR2 reads SYDVKM. V shed 7 bases and J shed 0 bases, with 13 bases lying between them. The CDR3 loop spans 14 amino acids. CDR3 DNA: TGTGCCAGCACTTTTTCTGGGGGCTCCTACGAGCAGTACTTC. Translating gives CASTFSGGSYEQYF.

The rearrangement links TRBV29-1 to TRBJ1-6, with D unresolved. The V end was cut by 3 bases, the J end by 10 bases, with 19 bases between. This CDR3 has 15 residues. The germline V gene encodes CDR1 SQVTM and CDR2 ANQGSEA. The chain's CDR3 is CSVEGLTLSQSPLHF. CDR3 nucleotides: TGCAGCGTTGAGGGTTTGACCCTATCTCAATCACCCCTCCACTTT.

This clonotype was recorded once. DNA of the CDR3: TGTGCCAGCCCAAGGGGGCGCGAGCAGTTCTTC. As protein: CASPRGREQFF. The chain has TRBV9 and TRBJ2-1, with 7 positions matching TRBD1. Germline V gene sequence: CDR1 SGDLS, CDR2 YYNGEE. V lost 7 bases to trimming and J lost 10 bases; unmatched junction nucleotides: 5. This CDR3 is 11 amino acids long.